Described below is a single T cell receptor (beta chain) sequence and its context. This CDR3 has 14 amino acids. This sample is drawn from a study of monozygotic twins with inflammatory bowel disease. Per-sample cDNA came from eight separate reactions. Each CDR3 protein gets one entry in TCRdb, which reprocessed the 5' RACE reads and gives no DNA. Here the sample table reports roughly 330,000 distinct CDR3 sequences. This TCR was sampled from a human donor with ulcerative colitis or Crohn's disease, or a healthy co-twin of an affected twin (not recorded which). The V and J genes are TRBV12-3 or TRBV12-4 and TRBJ1-4; the D gene TCRdb calls, TRBD1, cannot be checked with no DNA. Sequencing used blood. The CDR3 loop is CASRVDDRASKLFF.